These 31 T cell receptor beta chains were all obtained from the same sample, sequenced in a study of cytomegalovirus exposure and HLA in healthy donors. PCR used 60 Vbeta primers and 13 Jbeta primers. Profiling relied on immunoSEQ multiplex PCR, and the TCRdb table lists in-frame clones only, not all of them. The table counts under 100,000 clones; about 4.2% lies in the top ten. The sequencing sample was made of PBMCs. The receptors here all came from a man aged 30 to 45 in good health and CMV-seronegative.

The V and J genes are TRBV6-5 and TRBJ2-2; D is undetermined. Germline lookup yields CDR1 MNHEY and CDR2 SVGAGI. The CDR3 consists of 15 residues. The V end lost 7 bases, the J end lost 0 bases, and 12 bases lay between the germline ends. The chain's CDR3 is CASTIGFSNTGELFF. The CDR3 bases are TGTGCCAGCACGATCGGTTTCTCGAACACCGGGGAGCTGTTTTTT.

The V call is TRBV2, the J call TRBJ1-1; maybe TRBD1 (5 bases). Germline values: CDR1 SNHLY, CDR2 FYNNEI. The CDR3 loop spans 16 amino acids. Trimming left V 0 bases short and J 2 bases short, with 13 bases between. The CDR3 spells CASSEARGRLNTEAFF. CDR3 DNA sequence: TGTGCCAGCAGTGAAGCTAGGGGCAGATTAAACACTGAAGCTTTCTTT.

This chain joins TRBV29-1 and TRBJ2-1; 12 nucleotides align to TRBD1. This CDR3 has 12 residues. The J segment lost 14 bases and the V segment lost 6 bases, leaving 8 bases of the junction unmatched. In germline, CDR1 is SQVTM, CDR2 ANQGSEA. Written as DNA, the CDR3 is TGCAGCGTCGGGACAGGGGGCTGGTGGGAGTTCTTC. The encoded protein is CSVGTGGWWEFF.

The rearrangement joins TRBV6-5 to TRBJ2-7, with D possibly matching TRBD2 (5 bases). With 6 bases removed from V and 3 bases from J, the gap between germline ends came to 9 bases. This CDR3 has 12 residues. Germline V gene data show CDR1 as MNHEY and CDR2 as SVGAGI. CDR3 nucleotides: TGTGCCAGCAGCCTTCGGGGCTACGAGCAGTACTTC. This codes for CASSLRGYEQYF.

As to this clone: Additional DNA sequences in this sample encode the identical CDR3. The CDR3 reads CASSVGQGRSYNSPLHF. The CDR3 DNA reads as TGTGCCAGCAGCGTCGGACAGGGACGCTCCTATAATTCACCCCTCCACTTT. V is TRBV9 and J is TRBJ1-6, with 8 bases identical to TRBD1. After removal of 2 bases from V and 0 bases from J, the junction contained 4 bases not matched to a gene. The germline V gene encodes CDR1 SGDLS and CDR2 YYNGEE. The CDR3 totals 17 residues.

This chain joins TRBV19 and TRBJ1-5; D is possibly TRBD1 (5 bases). Germline V lookup: CDR1 LNHDA, CDR2 SQIVND (reference sequence). Trimming cost V 2 bases and J 2 bases, with 7 bases left between them. This CDR3 is built from 14 residues. CDR3 coding DNA: TGTGCCAGTAGTATAACCAGGGGCAATCAGCCCCAGCATTTT. This encodes CASSITRGNQPQHF.

The V and J genes are TRBV7-9 and TRBJ1-5; TRBD1 is a possible D gene (5 bases). The germline V and J ends were trimmed by 4 bases and 5 bases, with 15 bases remaining between them. The CDR3 runs to 15 residues. Per the germline V gene, CDR1 is SEHNR and CDR2 is FQNEAQ (reference sequence). The CDR3 loop reads CASSSGDLGDQPQHF. DNA for the CDR3: TGTGCCAGCAGCTCGGGGGACCTAGGGGATCAGCCCCAGCATTTT.

This chain uses TRBV4-1 with TRBJ2-1; weak D call: TRBD2 (6 bases). In germline, CDR1 is MGHRA, CDR2 YSYEKL. V dropped 1 base and J dropped 1 base, with 14 bases sitting between them. This CDR3 contains 17 residues. The chain's CDR3 is CASSQVRLVRSYNEQFF. The CDR3 nucleotides read TGCGCCAGCAGCCAAGTTCGACTAGTCCGGTCCTACAATGAGCAGTTCTTC.

The rearrangement links TRBV19 to TRBJ2-3, with TRBD2 as a possible D gene (5 bases). The length of the CDR3 is 17 residues. Germline V gives CDR1 LNHDA, CDR2 SQIVND (reference sequence). V was clipped by 7 bases and J by 0 bases, with 20 bases between them. In DNA, the CDR3 is TGTGCCAGTACCCCAGTGAGGGCAGCGGATAGCACAGATACGCAGTATTTT. It is translated as CASTPVRAADSTDTQYF.

The chain is built from TRBV18 and TRBJ2-7; 11 bases fit TRBD1. The germline V gene encodes CDR1 KGHSH and CDR2 LQKENI. The CDR3 consists of 15 residues. V lost 4 bases, J lost 7 bases, and 9 bases stayed unmatched. CDR3 amino acids: CASSLAGTGGHEQYF. DNA of the CDR3: TGTGCCAGCTCACTCGCCGGGACAGGGGGGCATGAGCAGTACTTC. Full variable domain (outside the CDR3, taken from reference TRBV18 and TRBJ2-7): NAGVMQNPRHLVRRRGQEARLRCSPMKGHSHVYWYRQLPEEGLKFMVYLQKENIIDESGMPKERFSAEFPKEGPSILRIQQVVRGDSAAYFCASSLAGTGGHEQYFGPGTRLTVT.

The chain has TRBV4-3 and TRBJ1-3, with TRBD1 matching over 8 bases. The CDR3 spans 16 residues. Unmatched junction bases numbered 5, after V lost 1 base and J lost 3 bases. Germline lookup yields CDR1 LGHNA and CDR2 YSLEER. The CDR3, as DNA: TGCGCCAGCAGCCAAGGGGCAGGGGGCGGTGGAAACACCATATATTTT. Protein: CASSQGAGGGGNTIYF.

The gene calls are TRBV6-4 and TRBJ2-1; 9 nucleotides align to TRBD2. The ends lost 6 bases at V and 0 bases at J; junction bases unmatched: 3. Germline values: CDR1 MRHNA, CDR2 SNTAGT. The CDR3 is 15 amino acids. This CDR3 is CASSGSGSSYNEQFF. The DNA of the CDR3 is TGTGCCAGCAGCGGTAGCGGGAGCTCCTACAATGAGCAGTTCTTC.

This rearrangement joins TRBV6-1 to TRBJ1-2; 9 bases map to TRBD1. The V and J ends lost 5 bases and 2 bases, in that order; junction bases with no gene match: 6. The CDR3 has 15 residues. The germline CDR1 and CDR2 sequences are MNHNS and SASEGT. CDR3 in amino acids: CASSMGQGTNYGYTF. CDR3 DNA: TGTGCCAGCAGTATGGGACAGGGTACGAACTATGGCTACACCTTC.

The V and J genes are TRBV7-8 and TRBJ2-1; 10 nucleotides align to TRBD2. Germline assignment: CDR1 SGHVS and CDR2 FQNEAQ. Losses at the gene ends were 4 bases for V and 5 bases for J; bases not matched to a gene: 8. The CDR3 has 16 amino acids. CDR3 region: CASSSLTSGSHNEQFF. The CDR3 DNA reads TGTGCCAGCAGCTCCTTGACTAGCGGGTCCCACAATGAGCAGTTCTTC.

This chain joins TRBV11-2 and TRBJ1-6, with D possibly TRBD1 on 6 matching bases. The ends were cut back, 1 base at V and 10 bases at J, with 14 bases in the middle. Germline loops: CDR1 SGHAT, CDR2 FQNNGV. The CDR3 has 15 amino acids. CDR3 DNA: TGTGCCAGCAGCTTAGGGTTGGGGGCTCGGTCACCCCTCCACTTT. Its translation: CASSLGLGARSPLHF.

CDR3 amino acids: CATYSPLNTEAFF. Here the CDR3 DNA reads TGTGCCACCTACAGTCCTTTGAACACTGAAGCTTTCTTT. The rearrangement uses TRBV2 and TRBJ1-1; D not resolved. With 10 bases removed from V and 0 bases from J, the gap between germline ends came to 12 bases. The CDR3 totals 13 residues. The germline gives CDR1 SNHLY, CDR2 FYNNEI.

V gene TRBV18 combines with J gene TRBJ2-5, with TRBD2 matching over 8 bases. CDR3 length: 14 residues. Losses at the gene ends were 2 bases for V and 5 bases for J; bases not matched to a gene: 4. Germline loops: CDR1 KGHSH, CDR2 LQKENI. The CDR3 region has the DNA TGTGCCAGCTCACCAAACGGGGGGGCGGAGACCCAGTACTTC. Translated: CASSPNGGAETQYF.

The chain recombines TRBV6-6 with TRBJ1-2; D unclear. Trimming cost V 6 bases and J 4 bases, with 12 bases left between them. The V gene's germline CDR1 is MNHNY and CDR2 SVGAGI (reference sequence). This CDR3 comprises 13 residues. The CDR3 region is CASSLTSVYGYTF. In DNA, the CDR3 is TGTGCCAGCAGCCTGACATCCGTCTATGGCTACACCTTC.

The chain recombines TRBV7-9 with TRBJ2-2; 8 positions agree with TRBD2. CDR1 is SEHNR, CDR2 FQNEAQ, per germline (reference sequence). The V gene end was trimmed by 5 bases and the J gene end by 4 bases; junction bases not matched to a gene: 6. The CDR3 length is 15 residues. CDR3 bases: TGTGCCAGCAGCCCCTGGACTAGCAGCACCGGGGAGCTGTTTTTT. It yields the protein CASSPWTSSTGELFF.

This CDR3 reads CASSQERGGTAKNIQYF. CDR3 in DNA: TGCGCCAGCAGCCAAGAGAGAGGAGGGACGGCCAAAAACATTCAGTACTTC. The V and J genes are TRBV4-1 and TRBJ2-4; TRBD2 is a possible D gene (6 bases). V was pared by 0 bases and J by 1 base, with 13 bases between. Germline V CDR1 and CDR2: MGHRA, YSYEKL. This CDR3 contains 17 residues.

The chain recombines TRBV29-1 with TRBJ2-7; 7 positions match TRBD1. The CDR3 covers 14 residues. J lost 3 bases, V lost 0 bases, and 5 bases had no gene match. CDR1 is SQVTM and CDR2 is ANQGSEA in the germline V gene. The CDR3 loop is CSVEDRGQSYEQYF. CDR3 coding DNA: TGCAGCGTTGAAGATCGGGGACAGAGCTACGAGCAGTACTTC.

The V gene is TRBV9, the J gene TRBJ2-2, with 8 nucleotides matching TRBD1. Germline V gene sequence: CDR1 SGDLS, CDR2 YYNGEE. This CDR3 contains 19 residues. The J segment lost 2 bases and the V segment lost 4 bases, leaving 16 bases of the junction unmatched. This chain's CDR3 is CASSTRTGHHDVNTGELFF. CDR3 sequence (DNA): TGTGCCAGCAGCACCCGGACAGGGCACCACGACGTTAACACCGGGGAGCTGTTTTTT.

The CDR3 loop reads CASSLLRVRGSYEQYF. CDR3 nucleotides: TGTGCCAGCAGCTTACTTAGGGTCAGGGGGTCCTACGAGCAGTACTTC. The rearrangement joins TRBV7-8 to TRBJ2-7, with 7 nucleotides matching TRBD1. The CDR3 has 16 amino acids. CDR1 and CDR2 (germline): SGHVS, FQNEAQ. Trimming cost V 2 bases and J 1 base; bases outside gene matches: 8.

The DNA for the CDR3 is TGTGCCAGCAGCTCGCCTGGACTAGCGGGGGGCTTAGGGACCTACGAGCAGTACTTC. Residues: CASSSPGLAGGLGTYEQYF. The V and J genes are TRBV7-6 and TRBJ2-7; 14 nucleotides line up with TRBD2. V shed 4 bases and J 2 bases; nucleotides not matched to a gene: 13. CDR1 is SGHVS, CDR2 FNYEAQ, per germline. CDR3 length equals 19 residues.

V and J are TRBV7-9 and TRBJ1-2, with 7 positions matching TRBD1. This CDR3 has 13 amino acids. The germline V gene has CDR1 SEHNR and CDR2 FQNEAQ (reference sequence). Trimming took 5 bases from V and 7 from J; bases not matched to a gene: 7. CDR3 sequence (DNA): TGTGCCAGCAGCACTTACAGGGGATCTGGCTACACCTTC. This codes for CASSTYRGSGYTF.

This chain links TRBV7-2 with TRBJ2-3; 8 bases agree with TRBD2. The CDR3 loop spans 14 amino acids. Germline V gives CDR1 SGHTA, CDR2 FQGNSA. V was pared by 5 bases and J by 6 bases, with 7 bases of the junction left unmatched. Here the CDR3 reads CASSPQRGSDTQYF. CDR3 nucleotides: TGTGCCAGCAGCCCCCAGCGGGGGTCGGATACGCAGTATTTT.

CDR3 bases: TGTGCCAGCAGCACAACTCGAGATGGCTACACCTTC. Protein: CASSTTRDGYTF. The chain combines TRBV21-1 with TRBJ1-2. TRBV21-1 is deemed a pseudogene. The CDR3 runs to 12 residues.

The chain employs TRBV7-2 and TRBJ2-7; D is uncertain. V lost 1 base to trimming and J lost 1 base, with 11 bases between them. This CDR3 has 15 amino acids. CDR1 SGHTA and CDR2 FQGNSA come from the germline V gene. CDR3 protein: CASSLDGHSSYEQYF. The CDR3 DNA sequence: TGTGCCAGCAGCTTAGATGGTCACAGTTCCTACGAGCAGTACTTC.

V gene TRBV5-1 combines with J gene TRBJ2-2, with 11 bases aligning to TRBD1. The V gene's germline CDR1 is SGHRS and CDR2 YFSETQ. J was trimmed by 5 bases and V by 4 bases; bases with no gene match: 4. The CDR3 runs 15 residues. The CDR3 spells CASSRGTGGTGELFF. CDR3 DNA sequence: TGCGCCAGCAGCCGCGGGACAGGGGGAACCGGGGAGCTGTTTTTT.

V usage is TRBV11-2 and J usage is TRBJ1-1; no firm D call. CDR3 length: 13 residues. V lost 1 base, J lost 4 bases, and 7 bases lay in between. Germline assignment: CDR1 SGHAT and CDR2 FQNNGV. CDR3 residues: CASSLGQATEAFF. CDR3 nucleotides: TGTGCCAGCAGCTTAGGTCAGGCCACTGAAGCTTTCTTT.

The chain has TRBV10-3 and TRBJ2-7, with a weak D call TRBD1 (5 bases). Germline lookup yields CDR1 ENHRY and CDR2 SYGVKD. Deletions cut 0 bases from V and 2 bases from J, with 11 bases between. This CDR3 contains 15 residues. The CDR3 here is CAISESNDSPYEQYF. CDR3 bases: TGTGCCATCAGTGAGTCGAATGACAGCCCCTACGAGCAGTACTTC.